This TCR beta chain is from a study of shared clonotypes between healthy human individuals. Overall study findings and caveats: Compared with clonotypes that all four donors shared, non-shared clonotypes had lower generation probabilities. Naive subsets generally had larger estimated richness than memory subsets. Of the naive CD4 clonotypes, approximately 5% were shared across a few donors.

As concerns this clone: Its antigen is undetermined.

In the study's own analysis: Junction-only sequences without quality scores came from ImmunoSEQ, so filtering differed. Data came from immunoSEQ multiplex PCR; TCRdb stores just in-frame clones and leaves some out. V, J and clone size are those of that table, while D and trimming were read from the DNA. The sample lists approximately 600,000 clones, 85% to 95% seen once, with around 0.12% in the top ten. The V gene lost 6 bases and the J gene lost 6 bases, with 11 bases spanning the gap. CDR1 and CDR2 from the germline V gene are SGHVS and FQNEAQ. The CDR3 runs to 12 residues. CD8 cells regarded as naive lacked CD45RO, were positively chosen for CCR7, and omitted terminally differentiated effector memory CD45RA+ cells.

This chain connects TRBV7-8 to TRBJ1-2; tentative D call: TRBD1 (5 bases). The TCR originated in a young woman in good health. The sample consisted of naive CD8+ T cells sorted from blood. CDR3 DNA sequence: TGTGCCAGCAGTCCAGACAGCCATGGCTACACCTTC. Protein: CASSPDSHGYTF. Complete variable domain (other parts from reference TRBV7-8 and TRBJ1-2): GAGVSQSPRYKVAKRGQDVALRCDPISGHVSLFWYQQALGQGPEFLTYFQNEAQLDKSGLPSDRFFAERPEGSVSTLKIQRTQQEDSAVYLCASSPDSHGYTFGSGTRLTVV.